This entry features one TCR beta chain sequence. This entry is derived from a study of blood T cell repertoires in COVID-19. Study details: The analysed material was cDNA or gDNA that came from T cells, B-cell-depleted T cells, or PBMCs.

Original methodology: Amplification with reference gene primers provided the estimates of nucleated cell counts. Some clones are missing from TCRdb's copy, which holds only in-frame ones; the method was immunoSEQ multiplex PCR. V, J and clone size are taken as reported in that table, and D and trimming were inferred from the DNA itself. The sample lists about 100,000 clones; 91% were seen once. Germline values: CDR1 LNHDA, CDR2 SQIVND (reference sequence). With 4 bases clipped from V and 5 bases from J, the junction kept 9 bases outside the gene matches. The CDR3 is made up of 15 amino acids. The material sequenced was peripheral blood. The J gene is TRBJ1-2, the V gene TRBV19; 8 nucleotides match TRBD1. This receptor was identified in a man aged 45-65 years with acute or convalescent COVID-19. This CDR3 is CASSKPGQVVYGYTF. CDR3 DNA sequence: TGTGCCAGTAGTAAGCCGGGACAGGTGGTTTATGGCTACACCTTC.